This TCR beta chain came from a study of cytomegalovirus exposure and HLA in healthy donors. General study points: The Asian-associated ancestry cluster reportedly had fewer N-insertions than the roughly 670-donor mean in a later analysis. A later examination showed that TCR association rates differed by HLA locus, with DRB1 most and HLA-C fewest. TCR beta V segments were, for the most part, productive about 87% or about 30% of the time in an earlier analysis.

Samples came from healthy bone marrow donors. The germline V gene has CDR1 KGHSH and CDR2 LQKENI. The CDR3 contains 15 residues. The germline V and J ends were trimmed by 4 bases and 4 bases, with 16 bases remaining between them. With regard to this clone: Its matching antigen is unknown.

A multiplex PCR was run with 60 Vbeta primers and 13 Jbeta primers. Profiling relied on immunoSEQ multiplex PCR, and the TCRdb table lists in-frame clones only, not all of them. The sample lists over 85,000 clones; over 75% were seen once. The sequenced sample was PBMCs. This TCR came from a man aged 40-49 years in good health and CMV-seropositive. J is TRBJ1-2 and V is TRBV18; weak D call: TRBD1 (5 bases). The DNA for the CDR3 is TGTGCCAGCTCACGCGCACAGGAGCTTAGCTATGGCTACACCTTC. It yields the protein CASSRAQELSYGYTF.